This record looks at one TCR beta chain sequence and its context. Its antigen remains unknown. The sample comes from a study of yellow fever vaccine responses in identical twins. Study conclusions and caveats: Twins reportedly showed a vaccine T cell response that seemed partly convergent and partly personalized.

V was cut by 2 bases and J by 7 bases, with 14 bases left in between. The CDR3 covers 15 residues. CDR1 LGHDT and CDR2 YNNKEL come from the germline V gene (reference sequence). TCRdb analysed the RT-PCR reads with MiXCR anew, one entry per CDR3 protein. The data show 9,900 or so distinct CDR3 sequences, approximately 82% seen once. The sequences come from T cells from blood (PBMCs), unsorted or a sorted subset (not recorded which), collected before or after yellow fever vaccination (not recorded which). The chain uses TRBV3-1 and TRBJ2-2; D is possibly TRBD1 or TRBD2 (6 bases each). This receptor was taken from a woman younger than 35 who received the yellow fever vaccine. The CDR3 coding sequence is TGTGCCAGCAGCCAAAGTCCCGGGGGCAACGGGGAGCTGTTTTTT. It translates to CASSQSPGGNGELFF.